This record concerns one T cell receptor (beta chain) sequence. Its antigen has not been determined. No quality values exist for individual bases; no much larger clone is one base distant. These data originate in a study of blood T cell repertoires in COVID-19 (dated by TCRdb to the early 2020s). Study-wide context: The collaborator samples originated in the United States, Italy and Spain and spanned the acute and convalescent phases of COVID-19. The prospective study material was composed of cDNA or gDNA derived from T cells, B-cell-depleted T cells, or PBMCs. Deeply sampled blood TCRbeta repertoires from subjects exposed to, actively infected with, or recovered from COVID-19 were included in the dataset. The repertoires were released in a freely available public database meant as a resource for research on the immune response to SARS-CoV-2. The samples were drawn from the first 160 participants of the ongoing ImmuneRACE study and from some 1,300 subjects provided by 6 global collaborators. Nearly every sample came with metadata listing a de-identified subject ID, COVID-19 status, age in years and sex. Where HLA class I and class II types were available, the types were taken from metadata supplied by the sample provider, not from assay-based typing.

Summary of the overall study and its limitations: The quantity of clinical and demographic metadata differed by source and by participant and was supplied without curation.

In Seattle, one collaborating source enrolled patients while the infection was active and tracked those patients longitudinally over the course of disease. Whole blood was collected in K2EDTA tubes by collaborating institutions according to the institutions' own protocols. For TCRbeta analysis, collaborator samples were shipped as frozen whole blood, as isolated PBMCs, or as DNA extracted from either sample type. TCRbeta CDR3 regions were amplified from genomic DNA by means of the immunoSEQ Assay, a bias-controlled multiplex PCR. On the study's bioinformatics: Within the assay, amplification of reference gene primers was used to estimate how many nucleated cells each sample contained. Sequence reads were collapsed and filtered to measure the absolute abundance of every unique TCRbeta CDR3 rearrangement. For each sample, productive Simpson clonality was calculated by taking the square root of Simpson's diversity index across productive rearrangements. This is the immuneACCESS table as TCRdb keeps it, with only in-frame sequences that have V and J called. A part of the clones is gone; compared with another copy, unresolved V genes explain less than half, and the rest is unexplained. The V and J calls and the clone size are those of that table, but D and trimming were determined from the DNA. This sample comprises under 70,000 clones, approximately 87% of them detected only once. The ten largest clones add up to about 6.5% of the sample.

V is shortened by 5 bases, J by 7 bases, and the region joining them spans 18 bases. The CDR3 numbers 15 residues from cysteine through phenylalanine. Of all the DNA, just the CDR3 is kept, 45 bases in frame from base 1. From the germline V gene, CDR1 is SNHLY and CDR2 is FYNNEI. Sequencing was done on a sample of peripheral blood. The sequence derives from a woman aged 55-69 years with COVID-19, enrolled during active disease. In this chain, TRBV2 is recombined with TRBJ2-1; the D gene is perhaps TRBD1, from 6 matching bases. The nucleotide sequence reads as follows: TGTGCCAGCAGTTATGAATGGGGGCGCGAGAATGAGCAGTTCTTC. Its amino acids are CASSYEWGRENEQFF.